This passage covers 21 T cell receptor beta chains from one sample sequenced in a study of post-analysis software for immune sequencing data. Unique molecular identifiers tagged the TCR beta cDNA libraries. TCRdb re-derived calls from the PCR reads in MiXCR, one entry per CDR3 protein. This table holds approximately 630,000 distinct CDR3 sequences, roughly three fifths found once. Overall study findings and caveats: The study found TRBV5-6, TRBV5-1 and TRBV20-1 among about five TRBV segments more frequent in patients than controls.

These TCRs' antigens remain unknown. Sample: blood. These receptors came from a girl aged 2 to 9 with multiple sclerosis.

This clonotype was observed once. The chain links TRBV6-5 to TRBJ2-7, with unresolved D. Germline V gives CDR1 MNHEY, CDR2 SVGAGI. Deletions cut 5 bases from V and 2 bases from J, with 13 bases between. This CDR3 spans 14 amino acids. CDR3 bases: TGTGCCAGCAGTAAGACACCGTGGACCTACGAGCAGTACTTC. Residues: CASSKTPWTYEQYF.

This clonotype was observed a few times. CDR3 bases: TGCAGCGTTGAAGGACAGCCCGGGGAGACCCAGTACTTC. It is translated as CSVEGQPGETQYF. The chain has TRBV29-1 and TRBJ2-7; TRBD1 is a possible D gene (5 bases). The J call may be mistaken, given a closer DNA end match to TRBJ2-5. Germline V lookup: CDR1 SQVTM, CDR2 ANQGSEA. CDR3 length: 13 amino acids.

The chain employs TRBV27 and TRBJ1-2; D ambiguous. CDR1 is MNHEY, CDR2 SMNVEV, per germline (reference sequence). This CDR3 has 15 residues. The V gene lost 5 bases and the J gene lost 6 bases, with 19 bases spanning the gap. The CDR3 loop is CASSPTIPVRNGYTF. CDR3 nucleotide sequence: TGTGCCAGCAGTCCCACCATTCCGGTGCGGAATGGCTACACCTTC.

As for this clonotype: One junction end does not reproduce the germline sequence, and a read error may be involved. V usage is TRBV6-1 and J usage is TRBJ2-6; 8 positions match TRBD1. Germline-derived CDR1 and CDR2 are MNHNS and SASEGT. This CDR3 contains 18 residues. The CDR3 reads CASSDVQGVWSGANVPTF. The CDR3 nucleotides are TGTGCCAGCAGTGATGTACAGGGGGTCTGGAGTGGGGCCAACGTCCCGACTTTC.

V gene TRBV11-2 combines with J gene TRBJ2-5, with 9 nucleotides matching TRBD2. Trimming cost V 0 bases and J 2 bases; bases outside gene matches: 7. The length of the CDR3 is 17 residues. Germline values: CDR1 SGHAT, CDR2 FQNNGV. The DNA for the CDR3 is TGTGCCAGCAGCTTAGATGGCCTAGCGGGGAGGCAAGAGACCCAGTACTTC. Protein: CASSLDGLAGRQETQYF.

This clonotype has more than one count but fewer than ten. The V gene is TRBV10-2, the J gene TRBJ2-5, with TRBD2 matching 14 bases. Germline V gives CDR1 WSHSY, CDR2 SAAADI. V was pared by 0 bases and J by 5 bases, with 8 bases of the junction left unmatched. The CDR3 has 18 residues. The CDR3 nucleotides are TGCGCCAGCAGTGAGTCGTCGGGACTAGCGGGGGCGGAGGAGACCCAGTACTTC. This translates into CASSESSGLAGAEETQYF.

The V and J genes are TRBV15 and TRBJ2-1; D possibly corresponds to TRBD2 (7 bases). Germline V gene lookup returns CDR1 LNHNV and CDR2 YYDKDF (reference sequence). V was shortened by 1 base and J by 4 bases, with 14 bases between the two germline ends. CDR3 size: 16 residues. CDR3 nucleotides: TGTGCCACCAGCAGAGTTAAGGGGGGGGGATACAATGAGCAGTTCTTC. This sequence encodes CATSRVKGGGYNEQFF.

A few counts support this clonotype. The J gene is TRBJ1-2, the V gene TRBV29-1, with 9 bases fitting TRBD1. CDR1 and CDR2 (germline): SQVTM, ANQGSEA. This CDR3 is built from 12 residues. After removal of 4 bases from V and 3 bases from J, the junction contained 0 bases not matched to a gene. The CDR3 DNA reads as TGCAGCGTTGGGGACAGGGACTATGGCTACACCTTC. This encodes CSVGDRDYGYTF.

The V gene is TRBV18, the J gene TRBJ2-1, with 16 bases that match TRBD2. V dropped 3 bases and J dropped 7; count of bases not matched to a gene: 3. This CDR3 contains 16 residues. CDR1 KGHSH and CDR2 LQKENI come from the germline V gene. The CDR3, as DNA: TGTGCCAGCTCACCGGGACTAGCGGGGGGGTTGAATGAGCAGTTCTTC. Its protein is CASSPGLAGGLNEQFF. Full variable domain (missing parts from reference TRBV18 and TRBJ2-1): NAGVMQNPRHLVRRRGQEARLRCSPMKGHSHVYWYRQLPEEGLKFMVYLQKENIIDESGMPKERFSAEFPKEGPSILRIQQVVRGDSAAYFCASSPGLAGGLNEQFFGPGTRLTVL.

The V call is TRBV20-1, the J call TRBJ2-1; D perhaps matches TRBD2 (5 bases). Germline V gene data show CDR1 as DFQATT and CDR2 as SNEGSKA (reference sequence). Trimming took off 1 base at V and 2 bases at J, with 9 bases between the two ends. The CDR3 covers 14 residues. The CDR3 is CSARGGPAYNEQFF. The CDR3 bases are TGCAGTGCTAGAGGAGGGCCAGCCTACAATGAGCAGTTCTTC.

The V call is TRBV5-1, the J call TRBJ1-2; 7 bases fit TRBD1. Germline CDR1 is SGHRS and CDR2 is YFSETQ. The V segment lost 5 bases and the J segment 4 bases; nucleotides outside the gene matches: 2. This CDR3 spans 12 amino acids. Here the CDR3 DNA reads TGCGCCAGCAGTAAGGGGGCCTATGGCTACACCTTC. It yields the protein CASSKGAYGYTF. Combining the CDR3 with reference TRBV5-1 and TRBJ1-2 gives the whole variable domain KAGVTQTPRYLIKTRGQQVTLSCSPISGHRSVSWYQQTPGQGLQFLFEYFSETQRNKGNFPGRFSGRQFSNSRSEMNVSTLELGDSALYLCASSKGAYGYTFGSGTRLTVV.

This rearrangement joins TRBV27 to TRBJ1-6; no definite D call. V lost 6 bases to trimming and J lost 5 bases, with 20 bases between them. Germline assignment: CDR1 MNHEY and CDR2 SMNVEV (reference sequence). This CDR3 contains 17 residues. The CDR3 DNA sequence: TGTGCCAGCAGGGCCGGGTCCTCCTTCCCCAATAATTCACCCCTCCACTTT. Its translation: CASRAGSSFPNNSPLHF.

The chain couples TRBV12-5 to TRBJ2-5, with TRBD2 as a possible D gene (6 bases). The CDR3 loop spans 14 amino acids. Germline values: CDR1 LGHNT, CDR2 FRNRAP. V shed 1 base and J shed 4 bases, with 10 bases lying between them. CDR3 DNA: TGTGCTAGTGGTTTGGCCGGAGGGCTAGAGACCCAGTACTTC. It codes for CASGLAGGLETQYF. The variable domain in full, completed from reference TRBV12-5 and TRBJ2-5, reads DARVTQTPRHKVTEMGQEVTMRCQPILGHNTVFWYRQTMMQGLELLAYFRNRAPLDDSGMPKDRFSAEMPDATLATLKIQPSEPRDSAVYFCASGLAGGLETQYFGPGTRLLVL.

The gene calls are TRBV5-5 and TRBJ2-7; D uncertain. The CDR3 loop spans 12 amino acids. Trimming cost V 10 bases and J 1 base, with 12 bases left between them. Germline CDR1 reads SGHKS; CDR2 reads YYEKEE (reference sequence). The CDR3 bases are TGTGCCTCCATGTTACAGTCCTACGAGCAGTACTTC. Its protein product is CASMLQSYEQYF.

The rearrangement joins TRBV5-1 to TRBJ2-1; D remains ambiguous. V was clipped by 2 bases and J by 3 bases, with 3 bases between them. The CDR3 totals 12 residues. Germline CDR1 SGHRS, CDR2 YFSETQ. CDR3 protein: CASSFNYNEQFF. The CDR3 region has the DNA TGCGCCAGCAGCTTCAACTACAATGAGCAGTTCTTC.

This clonotype has more than one count but fewer than ten. The V and J genes are TRBV7-2 and TRBJ2-5, with 10 bases aligning to TRBD2. J lost 1 base, V lost 5 bases, and 4 bases had no gene match. The CDR3 has 15 amino acids. Germline CDR1 is SGHTA and CDR2 is FQGNSA. The CDR3: CASSPRTSGQETQYF. The CDR3 region has the DNA TGTGCCAGCAGCCCCCGGACTAGCGGCCAAGAGACCCAGTACTTC.

In regard to this clonotype: A read error may produce the germline difference seen at one junction end. V is TRBV10-2 and J is TRBJ1-1, with D uncertain. The CDR3 runs to 12 residues. Germline CDR1 WSHSY, CDR2 SAAADI. This CDR3 is CATSVGNTEAFF. The CDR3 DNA is TGCGCCACCAGTGTTGGGAACACTGAAGCTTTCTTT.

This clonotype was detected only a few times. V is TRBV20-1 and J is TRBJ2-1; 8 bases are a match to TRBD1. This CDR3 region has 17 residues. V was clipped by 6 bases and J by 2 bases; unmatched bases: 15. The V gene's germline CDR1 is DFQATT and CDR2 SNEGSKA (reference sequence). CDR3 in amino acids: CSAIVKLTGGAYNEQFF. DNA for the CDR3: TGCAGTGCCATCGTAAAATTAACAGGGGGAGCCTACAATGAGCAGTTCTTC.

V and J are TRBV5-1 and TRBJ2-1, with 12 bases matching TRBD2. Germline V gene lookup returns CDR1 SGHRS and CDR2 YFSETQ. The J segment lost 4 bases and the V segment lost 7 bases, leaving 9 bases of the junction unmatched. The CDR3 covers 16 residues. DNA of the CDR3: TGCGCCAGCCGCCTCACTAGCGGGAGGAATTACAATGAGCAGTTCTTC. This gives the protein CASRLTSGRNYNEQFF.

There are a few counts of this clonotype. The J gene is TRBJ2-1, the V gene TRBV7-9; 14 nucleotides line up with TRBD2. J gave up 7 bases and V 4 bases, and 9 bases lay outside the gene matches. The CDR3 sequence is 17 residues long. In germline, CDR1 is SEHNR, CDR2 FQNEAQ (reference sequence). This CDR3 is CASSSRTSGRFYNEQFF. Here the CDR3 DNA reads TGTGCCAGCAGCTCGCGGACTAGCGGGAGGTTCTATAATGAGCAGTTCTTC.

The CDR3 DNA follows: TGCAGTGCTAGAGATCGTGGGCAGGCGAGCTATGGCTACACCTTC. Its translation is CSARDRGQASYGYTF. This chain uses TRBV20-1 with TRBJ1-2; no reliable D call. The CDR3 runs 15 residues. The germline V gene has CDR1 DFQATT and CDR2 SNEGSKA (reference sequence). With 0 bases removed from V and 4 bases from J, the gap between germline ends came to 15 bases.